A selection of T cell receptor beta chains follows, all from one sample in a study of sequential checkpoint blockade in melanoma. Clones were read by immunoSEQ multiplex PCR, and TCRdb kept only the in-frame ones, dropping some. The table lists 4,000 or so clones, about 20% of them singletons. The material was tumor tissue (inferred from file names), obtained from a patient given nivolumab and ipilimumab in sequence. The receptor set was obtained from a human donor with melanoma. CDR3s include the opening cysteine and the closing phenylalanine or tryptophan. D genes are given only for firm matches. Clone sizes are given selectively: once, few, many, or a class where the clone is expanded.

cdr3_aa | cdr3_nt | v_call | d_call | clone_size | j_call
CASRKNRGTGTEAFF | TGTGCCAGCAGAAAAAACAGGGGTACAGGCACTGAAGCTTTCTTT | TRBV6-8 | TRBD1 | - | TRBJ1-1
CAWSVNGIVVKPQHF | TGTGCCTGGAGTGTCAACGGGATCGTGGTCAAGCCCCAGCATTTT | TRBV30 | - | few | TRBJ1-5
CASSRNRNSPLHF | TGTGCCAGCTCACGAAACAGGAATTCACCCCTCCACTTT | TRBV18 | - | - | TRBJ1-6
CASSPDDKNEAFF | TGTGCCAGCAGCCCGGACGATAAGAATGAAGCTTTCTTT | TRBV7-1 | - | - | TRBJ1-1
CASSAHGTASNEKLFF | TGTGCCAGCAGCGCCCACGGGACAGCTTCTAATGAAAAACTGTTTTTT | TRBV11-3 | TRBD1 | medium-sized | TRBJ1-4
CASRGWETLGEQYF | TGTGCCAGCAGGGGGTGGGAGACCCTGGGAGAGCAGTACTTC | TRBV11-3 | - | few | TRBJ2-7
CASSLVRQGASYYGYTF | TGTGCCAGCAGCTTAGTGAGACAGGGGGCGTCATACTATGGCTACACCTTC | TRBV11-3 | TRBD1 | many | TRBJ1-2
CASRVRGTEAFF | TGTGCCAGCAGGGTGAGGGGCACTGAAGCTTTCTTT | TRBV6-8 | - | - | TRBJ1-1
CASSLDGGPLDTQYF | TGTGCCAGCAGCTTAGATGGGGGGCCATTAGATACGCAGTATTTT | TRBV11-3 | - | - | TRBJ2-3
CASSQDGQFGTEAFF | TGTGCCAGCAGCCAAGATGGACAGTTCGGCACTGAAGCTTTCTTT | TRBV14 | - | - | TRBJ1-1
CASSIPGQRPTF | TGTGCCAGTAGTATTCCGGGACAACGCCCCACCTTC | TRBV19 | - | few | TRBJ1-2
CASSETAGTEAFF | TGTGCCAGCAGTGAGACGGCCGGGACTGAAGCTTTCTTT | TRBV6-8 | - | - | TRBJ1-1
CASSYLTLYGYTF | TGTGCCAGCAGTTACCTTACGCTCTATGGCTACACCTTC | TRBV6-8 | - | medium-sized | TRBJ1-2
CASSWGRTSSYNEQFF | TGTGCCAGCAGTTGGGGTCGGACGAGCTCCTACAATGAGCAGTTCTTC | TRBV6-8 | - | - | TRBJ2-1
CASSLMRRDRADSPLHF | TGTGCCAGCAGCCTGATGAGGAGGGACAGGGCTGATTCACCCCTCCACTTT | TRBV6-8 | TRBD1 | few | TRBJ1-6
CASSFGGGNQETQYF | - | TRBV7-5 | - | many | TRBJ2-5
CASSLDRRTDTQYF | TGTGCCAGCAGCTTGGACAGGCGCACAGATACGCAGTATTTT | TRBV11-3 | TRBD1 | medium-sized | TRBJ2-3
CASSSDGGREQYF | TGTGCCAGCAGTTCAGACGGGGGAAGGGAGCAGTACTTC | TRBV28 | - | - | TRBJ2-7
CASSPQRSRADQPQHF | TGTGCCAGCTCACCACAGCGATCAAGGGCCGATCAGCCCCAGCATTTT | TRBV18 | - | few | TRBJ1-5
CASSWGRGNEAFF | TGTGCCAGCAGTTGGGGGAGGGGGAATGAAGCTTTCTTT | TRBV6-8 | - | - | TRBJ1-1
CASFGQSNTEAFF | TGTGCCAGCTTCGGACAGTCGAACACTGAAGCTTTCTTT | TRBV7-1 | - | medium-sized | TRBJ1-1
CASSLRQGGYEQYF | TGCGCCAGCAGCTTGAGACAAGGGGGCTACGAGCAGTACTTC | TRBV5-1 | - | - | TRBJ2-7
CASSSPRTASYGYTF | TGTGCCAGCAGCTCCCCCCGGACGGCGAGCTATGGCTACACCTTC | TRBV11-3 | - | many | TRBJ1-2
CASSLGATSGNTIYF | TGCGCCAGCAGCTTGGGGGCGACCTCTGGAAACACCATATATTTT | TRBV5-1 | - | - | TRBJ1-3
CASSLDLLWGTQYF | TGTGCCAGCAGTTTGGACCTCCTATGGGGGACCCAGTACTTC | TRBV28 | - | - | TRBJ2-5
CASRANQGRYEQYF | TGTGCCAGCAGGGCTAATCAGGGGCGCTACGAGCAGTACTTC | TRBV25-1 | - | - | TRBJ2-7
CASSYSFGLDMNTEAFF | TGTGCCAGCAGTTACTCTTTCGGGTTGGATATGAACACTGAAGCTTTCTTT | TRBV6-8 | - | - | TRBJ1-1
CSVDPLQGGYGYTF | TGCAGCGTTGATCCCCTCCAGGGGGGCTATGGCTACACCTTC | TRBV29-1 | TRBD1 | - | TRBJ1-2
CASSQDEAQGVKYGYTF | TGCGCCAGCAGCCAAGATGAGGCGCAGGGCGTAAAGTATGGCTACACCTTC | TRBV4-1 | - | - | TRBJ1-2
CASGPGQGYGYTF | TGTGCCAGCGGCCCGGGACAGGGGTATGGCTACACCTTC | TRBV6-8 | TRBD1 | - | TRBJ1-2
CASGPPNYSGGYEQYF | TGTGCTAGTGGTCCCCCGAACTATAGCGGGGGCTACGAGCAGTACTTC | TRBV12-5 | TRBD2 | once | TRBJ2-7
CASSFAGGIRTQYF | TGTGCCAGCAGCTTCGCGGGGGGCATACGTACGCAGTATTTT | TRBV11-3 | TRBD2 | few | TRBJ2-3
CAWREGRYNSPLHF | TGTGCCTGGAGGGAGGGAAGGTATAATTCACCCCTCCACTTT | TRBV30 | - | - | TRBJ1-6
CASTRRRAAGNTIYF | TGTGCCAGCACCAGAAGGAGGGCTGCTGGAAACACCATATATTTT | TRBV28 | - | - | TRBJ1-3
CASSPHPGQMQEKLFF | TGTGCCAGCAGCCCCCACCCCGGCCAGATGCAAGAAAAACTGTTTTTT | TRBV9 | - | medium-sized | TRBJ1-4
CASSFRGRGNYGYTF | TGTGCCAGCAGCTTTAGGGGCAGGGGGAACTATGGCTACACCTTC | TRBV11-3 | TRBD1 | many | TRBJ1-2
CSVDSRGDTGELFF | TGCAGCGTTGATTCCAGGGGGGACACCGGGGAGCTGTTTTTT | TRBV29-1 | - | - | TRBJ2-2
CASRGSRPNTEAFF | TGTGCCAGCAGGGGTTCCCGCCCGAACACTGAAGCTTTCTTT | TRBV6-8 | - | medium-sized | TRBJ1-1
CASSEAGTGELFF | TGTGCCAGCAGTGAGGCGGGTACCGGGGAGCTGTTTTTT | TRBV6-8 | - | - | TRBJ2-2
CASSEGQENSPLHF | TGTGCCAGCAGTGAAGGGCAAGAAAATTCACCCCTCCACTTT | TRBV6-1 | - | few | TRBJ1-6
CASSARLSGAHYEQYF | TGTGCCAGCAGTGCCCGACTCAGCGGGGCCCACTACGAGCAGTACTTC | TRBV6-8 | TRBD2 | few | TRBJ2-7
CASSSRTYNEQFF | TGCGCCAGCAGCTCCCGAACCTACAATGAGCAGTTCTTC | TRBV1 | - | - | TRBJ2-1
CASSIDPGRSQHF | TGCGCCAGCAGCATCGACCCGGGGAGGTCCCAGCATTTT | TRBV23-1 | - | few | TRBJ1-5
CASSRQSSNEKLFF | TGTGCCAGCAGCCGGCAGAGCTCTAATGAAAAACTGTTTTTT | TRBV11-3 | - | medium-sized | TRBJ1-4
CASSPTGSGYGYTF | TGTGCCAGCAGCCCCACAGGGAGTGGCTATGGCTACACCTTC | TRBV11-3 | - | many | TRBJ1-2
CASSTYRRAGGRPNTEAFF | TGTGCCAGCAGCACGTACCGCCGGGCCGGAGGCAGGCCGAACACTGAAGCTTTCTTT | TRBV11-3 | - | many | TRBJ1-1
CASSSPTGMNYGYTF | TGTGCCAGCAGCTCCCCAACAGGGATGAACTATGGCTACACCTTC | TRBV11-3 | - | many | TRBJ1-2
CASSARGAGSTDTQYF | TGTGCCAGCAGCGCCCGGGGGGCGGGGAGCACAGATACGCAGTATTTT | TRBV9 | - | many | TRBJ2-3
CASRSGQGVYNSPLHF | TGTGCCAGCAGATCGGGACAGGGTGTCTATAATTCACCCCTCCACTTT | TRBV6-8 | TRBD1 | few | TRBJ1-6
CASSYSSTSGGADRQETQYF | TGTGCCAGCAGTTACTCCTCGACTAGCGGGGGAGCAGACAGGCAAGAGACCCAGTACTTC | TRBV6-8 | TRBD2 | many | TRBJ2-5
CASTPTRGSFSTF | TGTGCCAGCACCCCGACCCGGGGGTCGTTTTCCACCTTC | TRBV12-5 | - | - | TRBJ1-2
CASQGAGSYEQYF | TGTGCCAGCCAAGGAGCCGGCTCCTACGAGCAGTACTTC | TRBV5-8 | - | few | TRBJ2-7
CASSSDSMNSQSKKLFF | TGCGCCAGCAGCTCGGACAGCATGAATTCGCAATCGAAGAAACTGTTTTTT | TRBV4-1 | - | medium-sized | TRBJ1-4
CASSSGSRNYGYTF | TGTGCCAGCAGCTCCGGATCTCGAAATTATGGCTACACCTTC | TRBV11-3 | - | many | TRBJ1-2
CASSPGDSYNSPLHF | TGTGCCAGCTCACCGGGAGACTCCTATAATTCACCCCTCCACTTT | TRBV18 | - | once | TRBJ1-6
CASSLGRTGFGSTEAFF | TGCGCCAGCAGCTTGGGACGGACAGGGTTCGGGAGCACTGAAGCTTTCTTT | TRBV5-1 | TRBD1 | - | TRBJ1-1
CAWARRQSDTQYF | TGTGCCTGGGCGAGACGCCAGTCAGATACGCAGTATTTT | TRBV30 | - | few | TRBJ2-3